This TCR beta chain came from a study of T-cell memory formation after mild COVID-19. This clonotype was recorded many times. V was shortened by 5 bases and J by 6 bases, with 14 bases between the two germline ends. Germline V gene lookup returns CDR1 SGHTA and CDR2 FQGTGA. The CDR3 runs to 13 residues. TCRdb redid the calling of the 5' RACE reads with MiXCR, one entry per CDR3 protein. The repertoire holds fewer than 30,000 distinct CDR3 sequences, with 9.5% to 15% as singletons. The source of this sequence is an adult woman who had mild COVID-19 (a few samples of this study predate the infection). Cell type and time point are not known. The sequencing sample was made of PBMCs or a T cell subset sorted from them (not recorded which). The chain combines TRBV7-3 with TRBJ2-7; tentatively, D is TRBD2 (6 bases). The CDR3 DNA is TGTGCCAGCAGCGCTACGGGACTTACCGAGCAGTACTTC. Translating it yields CASSATGLTEQYF.